The 32 T cell receptor beta chains presented below share a single source sample, sequenced in a study of shared clonotypes between healthy human individuals. The data were produced by immunoSEQ multiplex PCR, yet TCRdb's version contains in-frame clones alone and is incomplete. The sample holds around 2,000,000 clones, 85% to 95% seen once. In the naive CD8 group, cells lacked CD45RO and were positively selected for CCR7, so terminally differentiated effector memory CD45RA+ cells were left out. Sequenced input: naive CD8+ T cells sorted from blood. Receptors originate from a man in his late teens or twenties in good health.

This chain joins TRBV30 and TRBJ1-6; D is unresolved. CDR1 is GTSNPN, CDR2 SVGIG, per germline (reference sequence). V was cut by 2 bases and J by 3 bases, with 8 bases left in between. This CDR3 spans 14 amino acids. The CDR3 DNA is TGTGCCTGGAGTACGGACCACTATAATTCACCCCTCCACTTT. The encoded protein is CAWSTDHYNSPLHF.

The chain employs TRBV6-5 and TRBJ1-2, with 8 bases fitting TRBD1. From germline, CDR1 is MNHEY and CDR2 SVGAGI. Trimming took 0 bases from V and 4 from J; bases not matched to a gene: 7. The CDR3 has 16 residues. CDR3 in DNA: TGTGCCAGCAGTTACTCCACGGGACAGGTGGGCTATGGCTACACCTTC. Protein: CASSYSTGQVGYGYTF.

This rearrangement joins TRBV20-1 to TRBJ1-2, with 7 bases aligning to TRBD1. CDR1 and CDR2 (germline): DFQATT, SNEGSKA (reference sequence). V trimming: 7 bases; J trimming: 4 bases; junction bases outside the gene matches: 3. The CDR3 has 11 residues. The CDR3 bases are TGCAGTGGACGACAGGGCTATGGCTACACCTTC. Its protein is CSGRQGYGYTF.

The chain recombines TRBV4-2 with TRBJ2-1, with TRBD2 matching over 10 bases. The CDR3 extends over 15 amino acids. After removal of 4 bases from V and 4 bases from J, the junction contained 4 bases not matched to a gene. Germline CDR1 and CDR2: LGHNA and YNFKEQ. CDR3 DNA: TGTGCCAGCAGCCCGAGGACTAGCGGTTACAATGAGCAGTTCTTC. Residues: CASSPRTSGYNEQFF.

J is TRBJ2-3 and V is TRBV5-6; 9 nucleotides agree with TRBD1. V shed 3 bases, J shed 0 bases, and the junction held 11 bases outside the gene matches. This CDR3 is 18 amino acids long. Germline V gene data show CDR1 as SGHDT and CDR2 as YYEEEE. CDR3 DNA sequence: TGTGCCAGCAGCTCCGGGACAGGGTTAGGGACTAGCACAGATACGCAGTATTTT. The encoded protein is CASSSGTGLGTSTDTQYF. Full variable domain (rest looked up from reference TRBV5-6 and TRBJ2-3): DAGVTQSPTHLIKTRGQQVTLRCSPKSGHDTVSWYQQALGQGPQFIFQYYEEEERQRGNFPDRFSGHQFPNYSSELNVNALLLGDSALYLCASSSGTGLGTSTDTQYFGPGTRLTVL.

The rearrangement links TRBV1 to TRBJ2-7. TRBV1 is assigned pseudogene status. The CDR3 extends over 17 amino acids. The CDR3 loop reads CTSSHPDWTQRTYEQYF. DNA of the CDR3: TGCACCAGCAGCCACCCCGACTGGACCCAACGGACCTACGAGCAGTACTTC.

The rearrangement uses TRBV10-1 and TRBJ2-1; the D gene is possibly TRBD2 (5 bases). V was pared by 5 bases and J by 9 bases, with 23 bases between. Germline lookup yields CDR1 WNHNN and CDR2 SYGVQD (reference sequence). CDR3 length equals 16 residues. CDR3: CASSPTTGRAEGEQFF. CDR3 DNA sequence: TGCGCCAGCAGTCCTACTACCGGCCGGGCCGAGGGTGAGCAGTTCTTC.

Written as DNA, the CDR3 is TGTGCCAGCAACCCCCAACCCCGTATTTTTTATAGCAATCAGCCCCAGCATTTT. As protein: CASNPQPRIFYSNQPQHF. The chain is built from TRBV28 and TRBJ1-5; D is unresolved. Trimming took 7 bases from V and 0 from J, leaving 22 bases between them. The germline CDR1 and CDR2 sequences are MDHEN and SYDVKM. This CDR3 has 18 amino acids. Combining the CDR3 with reference TRBV28 and TRBJ1-5 gives the whole variable domain DVKVTQSSRYLVKRTGEKVFLECVQDMDHENMFWYRQDPGLGLRLIYFSYDVKMKEKGDIPEGYSVSREKKERFSLILESASTNQTSMYLCASNPQPRIFYSNQPQHFGDGTRLSIL.

To note about this clone: The same CDR3 arises from other DNA sequences in this sample as well. The chain recombines TRBV27 with TRBJ1-5; possible D gene TRBD1, 6 bases. Germline CDR1 reads MNHEY; CDR2 reads SMNVEV (reference sequence). The germline V and J ends were trimmed by 2 bases and 4 bases, with 9 bases remaining between them. This CDR3 contains 14 residues. In nucleotides, the CDR3 is TGTGCCAGCAGTTTAGTCCAGGGGAATCAGCCCCAGCATTTT. Amino acids: CASSLVQGNQPQHF.

The V and J genes are TRBV5-1 and TRBJ2-3, with 7 nucleotides matching TRBD1. Germline lookup yields CDR1 SGHRS and CDR2 YFSETQ. CDR3 length: 12 residues. The V segment lost 7 bases and the J segment 4 bases; nucleotides outside the gene matches: 3. CDR3 DNA sequence: TGCGCCAGCCACCAGGGGGCAGATACGCAGTATTTT. Protein: CASHQGADTQYF.

The chain is built from TRBV7-9 and TRBJ1-1; D unclear. The germline V gene has CDR1 SEHNR and CDR2 FQNEAQ (reference sequence). The CDR3 contains 14 residues. Trimming took 4 bases from V and 10 from J, leaving 19 bases between them. The CDR3 protein is CASSSTDSSEGAFF. In DNA, the CDR3 is TGTGCCAGCAGCTCAACGGACTCATCCGAGGGAGCTTTCTTT.

V is TRBV6-1 and J is TRBJ1-6; no reliable D call. Germline values: CDR1 MNHNS, CDR2 SASEGT. V shed 3 bases and J shed 8 bases, with 8 bases lying between them. The CDR3 has 13 amino acids. CDR3 nucleotides: TGTGCCAGCAGTGACCTATCTGATTCACCCCTCCACTTT. Its translation: CASSDLSDSPLHF.

As regards this clone: The sample carries other DNA sequences with the same CDR3. The V and J genes are TRBV29-1 and TRBJ2-1; no reliable D call. Germline V gives CDR1 SQVTM, CDR2 ANQGSEA. Trimming removed 3 bases from V and 7 bases from J, with 7 bases in between. The CDR3 has 11 amino acids. CDR3 bases: TGCAGCGTTGATCGAGGAAATGAGCAGTTCTTC. Its protein is CSVDRGNEQFF.

This chain connects TRBV28 to TRBJ1-4; D gene unclear. The V end lost 6 bases, the J end lost 8 bases, and 16 bases lay between the germline ends. The CDR3 has 14 residues. Germline CDR1 MDHEN, CDR2 SYDVKM. CDR3 sequence: CASSSVGGREKLFF. The CDR3 nucleotides are TGTGCCAGCAGCTCCGTGGGAGGGCGGGAAAAACTGTTTTTT.

V usage is TRBV7-2 and J usage is TRBJ1-1, with D perhaps TRBD1 (5 bases). The ends were cut back, 6 bases at V and 1 base at J, with 9 bases in the middle. The CDR3 has 13 amino acids. Germline loops: CDR1 SGHTA, CDR2 FQGNSA. The chain's CDR3 is CASRLTGNTEAFF. The CDR3 nucleotides are TGTGCCAGCAGACTTACAGGGAACACTGAAGCTTTCTTT.

This chain links TRBV27 with TRBJ2-7; 8 nucleotides match TRBD2. Germline V gene lookup returns CDR1 MNHEY and CDR2 SMNVEV (reference sequence). The CDR3 runs to 15 residues. With V trimmed by 5 bases and J by 2 bases, 8 bases remained unmatched. The CDR3 DNA reads as TGTGCCAGCAGTGTAAGAGGTAGCGGGACCTACGAGCAGTACTTC. Amino acids: CASSVRGSGTYEQYF.

V usage is TRBV14 and J usage is TRBJ2-7; the match to TRBD2 covers 15 bases. Germline CDR1 and CDR2: SGHDN and FVKESK. The V gene end was trimmed by 6 bases and the J gene end by 0 bases; junction bases not matched to a gene: 6. The CDR3 is made up of 17 amino acids. CDR3 residues: CASSRGLAGGRSYEQYF. Written as DNA, the CDR3 is TGTGCCAGCAGTCGTGGACTAGCGGGAGGGCGCTCCTACGAGCAGTACTTC.

V gene TRBV6-5 combines with J gene TRBJ2-3; 7 bases fit TRBD1. Losses at the gene ends were 6 bases for V and 2 bases for J; bases not matched to a gene: 5. The germline V gene has CDR1 MNHEY and CDR2 SVGAGI. CDR3 length: 14 residues. In DNA form, the CDR3 reads TGTGCCAGCAGCTTAGGACAGGCCACAGATACGCAGTATTTT. Its protein is CASSLGQATDTQYF.

The rearrangement links TRBV29-1 to TRBJ2-1, with 8 bases matching TRBD2. Germline V gene sequence: CDR1 SQVTM, CDR2 ANQGSEA. V lost 5 bases and J lost 10; bases outside the gene matches: 10. The CDR3 runs 13 residues. Here the CDR3 reads CSVLGREASEQFF. Written as DNA, the CDR3 is TGCAGCGTTTTGGGGCGGGAGGCTAGCGAGCAGTTCTTC.

This sequence joins TRBV7-9 and TRBJ1-5; D unclear. V shed 5 bases and J shed 1 base, with 9 bases lying between them. In germline, CDR1 is SEHNR, CDR2 FQNEAQ (reference sequence). The CDR3 has 14 amino acids. CDR3 sequence (DNA): TGTGCCAGCAGCCATCCGGACAGCAATCAGCCCCAGCATTTT. This codes for CASSHPDSNQPQHF.

The J gene is TRBJ1-5, the V gene TRBV6-5; unclear D gene. V lost 10 bases and J lost 1, with 11 bases in between. CDR1 and CDR2 (germline): MNHEY, SVGAGI. The CDR3 runs to 13 residues. CDR3 DNA: TGTGCCACCGCAGATGGCAGCAATCAGCCCCAGCATTTT. Amino acid sequence: CATADGSNQPQHF.

This chain connects TRBV28 to TRBJ2-7, with D possibly matching TRBD1 (5 bases). The germline V and J ends were trimmed by 5 bases and 0 bases, with 14 bases remaining between them. Per the germline V gene, CDR1 is MDHEN and CDR2 is SYDVKM. This CDR3 contains 15 residues. DNA for the CDR3: TGTGCCAGCAGTATAAACAGGTTCGCCTCCTACGAGCAGTACTTC. Translating gives CASSINRFASYEQYF.

The chain employs TRBV9 and TRBJ2-7; weak D call: TRBD1 (7 bases). The CDR3 runs to 17 residues. CDR1 and CDR2 (germline): SGDLS, YYNGEE. The V and J ends lost 3 bases and 2 bases respectively, with 21 bases between them. This CDR3 is CASSAGGEREDTYEQYF. The CDR3 nucleotides are TGTGCCAGCAGCGCAGGGGGTGAAAGGGAGGATACCTACGAGCAGTACTTC.

On this clone: This sample includes further DNA sequences coding for the same CDR3. The chain recombines TRBV6-5 with TRBJ2-7, with D uncertain. Deletions cut 0 bases from V and 4 bases from J, with 10 bases between. The CDR3 loop spans 14 amino acids. Germline V CDR1 and CDR2: MNHEY, SVGAGI. The CDR3 sequence: CASSYSGEGYEQYF. The DNA for the CDR3 is TGTGCCAGCAGTTACTCTGGGGAAGGGTACGAGCAGTACTTC.

CDR3: CASSQDSEQYF. In DNA, the CDR3 is TGTGCCAGCAGCCAGGACAGCGAGCAGTACTTC. The chain is built from TRBV7-9 and TRBJ2-7; the D gene is possibly TRBD1 (6 bases). Trimming pared 5 bases from V and 6 bases from J, leaving 8 bases between. The CDR3 spans 11 residues. Germline-derived CDR1 and CDR2 are SEHNR and FQNEAQ (reference sequence).

The rearrangement links TRBV11-2 to TRBJ1-4; a possible D gene is TRBD1 (5 bases). Trimming stripped 3 bases from V and 8 bases from J, with 16 bases between. This CDR3 comprises 15 residues. In germline, CDR1 is SGHAT, CDR2 FQNNGV. CDR3 DNA: TGTGCCAGCAGCTTGGTCACAGCGGGGGAGGAAAAACTGTTTTTT. This codes for CASSLVTAGEEKLFF. The variable domain in full, completed from reference TRBV11-2 and TRBJ1-4, reads EAGVAQSPRYKIIEKRQSVAFWCNPISGHATLYWYQQILGQGPKLLIQFQNNGVVDDSQLPKDRFSAERLKGVDSTLKIQPAKLEDSAVYLCASSLVTAGEEKLFFGSGTQLSVL.

The CDR3: CASSATALSSYEQYF. For the CDR3, the DNA is TGTGCCAGCAGTGCTACAGCCTTAAGCTCCTACGAGCAGTACTTC. J is TRBJ2-7 and V is TRBV2; D remains unclear. Between the trimmed V and J ends, which lost 4 bases and 0 bases, there was a span of 13 bases. CDR1 is SNHLY and CDR2 is FYNNEI in the germline V gene. CDR3 length: 15 amino acids.

This chain uses TRBV7-9 with TRBJ2-7; D not resolved. The CDR3 is made up of 14 amino acids. Trimming left V 3 bases short and J 4 bases short, with 13 bases between. Germline V gives CDR1 SEHNR, CDR2 FQNEAQ (reference sequence). CDR3 nucleotides: TGTGCCAGCAGCTTGAGTCTAGAACCGTACGAGCAGTACTTC. It is translated as CASSLSLEPYEQYF. Using reference TRBV7-9 and TRBJ2-7 for the parts outside the CDR3, the full variable domain is DTGVSQNPRHKITKRGQNVTFRCDPISEHNRLYWYRQTLGQGPEFLTYFQNEAQLEKSRLLSDRFSAERPKGSFSTLEIQRTEQGDSAMYLCASSLSLEPYEQYFGPGTRLTVT.

The chain combines TRBV2 with TRBJ2-2; 10 nucleotides align to TRBD2. Germline CDR1 reads SNHLY; CDR2 reads FYNNEI. This CDR3 is built from 17 residues. V trimming: 3 bases; J trimming: 1 base; junction bases outside the gene matches: 5. The chain's CDR3 is CASSDPSGRVNTGELFF. In nucleotides, the CDR3 is TGTGCCAGCAGTGATCCCAGCGGGAGGGTGAACACCGGGGAGCTGTTTTTT. The full variable domain, with the rest looked up from reference TRBV2 and TRBJ2-2, is EPEVTQTPSHQVTQMGQEVILRCVPISNHLYFYWYRQILGQKVEFLVSFYNNEISEKSEIFDDQFSVERPDGSNFTLKIRSTKLEDSAMYFCASSDPSGRVNTGELFFGEGSRLTVL.

The chain recombines TRBV30 with TRBJ2-7; D may match TRBD1 or TRBD2 (5 bases each). The V end was cut by 0 bases, the J end by 4 bases, with 13 bases between. Per the germline V gene, CDR1 is GTSNPN and CDR2 is SVGIG (reference sequence). The CDR3 spans 14 residues. The CDR3 is CAWSVSGRPYEQYF. The CDR3 coding sequence is TGTGCCTGGAGTGTATCGGGACGACCTTACGAGCAGTACTTC.

To note about this clone: The junction and the germline gene differ at one end; a read error may be behind it. J is TRBJ2-5 and V is TRBV5-6, with a tentative D call TRBD1 (5 bases). This CDR3 has 13 amino acids. Germline CDR1 SGHDT, CDR2 YYEEEE. The DNA for the CDR3 is TGTGCCAGCGGCTTAACAGGCTGGGAGACCCAGTACTTC. This sequence encodes CASGLTGWETQYF. Combining the CDR3 with reference TRBV5-6 and TRBJ2-5 gives the whole variable domain DAGVTQSPTHLIKTRGQQVTLRCSPKSGHDTVSWYQQALGQGPQFIFQYYEEEERQRGNFPDRFSGHQFPNYSSELNVNALLLGDSALYLCASGLTGWETQYFGPGTRLLVL.

Comment on this clone: This sample also contains other DNA sequences that code for the same CDR3. The chain uses TRBV5-4 and TRBJ2-7; 8 nucleotides align to TRBD1. Looked up from germline, CDR1 is SGHNT and CDR2 is YYREEE (reference sequence). V shed 2 bases, J shed 5 bases, and the junction held 3 bases outside the gene matches. CDR3 length equals 13 residues. The CDR3 here is CASSFGQGNEQYF. In nucleotides, the CDR3 is TGTGCCAGCAGCTTTGGACAGGGAAACGAGCAGTACTTC.